This T cell receptor (beta chain) was sequenced for a study of T cell responses to AZD1222 COVID-19 vaccine. This table comes from immunoSEQ multiplex PCR, and its TCRdb copy is limited to in-frame clones, with some not included. The sample has 130,000 or so clones; 89% are singletons. V was trimmed by 4 bases and J by 4 bases, leaving 11 bases between them. This CDR3 region has 14 residues. Germline V gene data show CDR1 as MNHEY and CDR2 as SVGAGI. The V gene is TRBV6-5, the J gene TRBJ2-1; D uncertain. The receptor comes from an adult in good health. Sequences were derived from peripheral blood, sampled on day 0 of AZD1222 vaccination. The CDR3 is CASSFTAKYNEQFF. Written as DNA, the CDR3 is TGTGCCAGCAGTTTTACAGCCAAATACAATGAGCAGTTCTTC.